This TCR beta chain was captured by sequencing in a study of blood T cells in healthy people across ages. Study results and caveats: Because sorting was not performed, PBMCs prevented conclusive naive versus antigen-experienced comparison. One million T cells yielded diversity estimates that were considered underestimates.

With respect to this clonotype: Its antigen remains unknown.

The second PCR ran roughly 6 to 11 cycles with a sample-barcoded 5' primer and J-beta primers. Researchers report that a template-switch adaptor with 12 random nucleotides tagged each cDNA molecule. TCRdb recomputed calls from the 5' RACE reads with MiXCR, one row per CDR3 protein. The sample consists of about 680,000 distinct CDR3 sequences, over 45% of them appearing once. The CDR3 length is 17 residues. The germline V gene has CDR1 SEHNR and CDR2 FQNEAQ (reference sequence). The TCR sequence derives from a woman aged 55-69 years in good health. The J gene is TRBJ2-4, the V gene TRBV7-9; D remains unclear. The J call is doubtful: the DNA matches TRBJ2-7 better. The specimen was blood. The CDR3 loop reads CASSLWAKGNSVYEQYF. In DNA, the CDR3 is TGTGCCAGCAGCTTATGGGCGAAGGGTAATAGTGTCTACGAGCAGTACTTC.